This is a list of T cell receptor beta chains from one sample in a study of control samples from healthy donors and cancer patients. The repertoire was sequenced with immunoSEQ multiplex PCR; TCRdb's copy has only in-frame clones and lacks some. The sample shows 200,000 or so clones, around 94% of them seen only once. Sequenced sample: blood. These receptors all come from a man aged 45-65 years in good health. Both conserved end residues are part of each CDR3. D genes are given only for firm matches. Expanded clones get a size class; other rows say once, few or many, or leave the size out.

TRBJ2-5	TRBD2	NA	TRBV6-1	CASSEGGTRIETQYF	TGTGCCAGCAGTGAAGGAGGGACTAGAATAGAGACCCAGTACTTC
TRBJ1-5	NA	once	TRBV3-1/TRBV3-2	CASSHTNQPQHF	TGTGCCAGCAGCCACACCAATCAGCCCCAGCATTTT
TRBJ1-1	NA	NA	TRBV4-3	CASSQIYSPGMNTEAFF	TGCGCCAGCAGCCAAATCTACAGCCCGGGAATGAACACTGAAGCTTTCTTT
TRBJ2-7	TRBD1	NA	TRBV6-5	CASSRQGSSYEQYF	TGTGCCAGCAGCAGACAGGGTTCTAGCTACGAGCAGTACTTC
TRBJ2-3	TRBD1	once	TRBV5-1	CASSLRQGPDTQYF	TGCGCCAGCAGCCTACGACAGGGTCCAGATACGCAGTATTTT
TRBJ2-3	NA	NA	TRBV3-1/TRBV3-2	CASSPNLRADTQYF	TGTGCCAGCAGCCCGAACCTAAGGGCAGATACGCAGTATTTT
TRBJ1-1	NA	NA	TRBV10-1	CASSDGTRYTEAFF	TGCGCCAGCAGTGACGGGACGAGGTACACTGAAGCTTTCTTT
TRBJ1-4	NA	once	TRBV29-1	CSVLGWRGEKLFF	TGCAGCGTCCTGGGATGGCGGGGCGAAAAACTGTTTTTT
TRBJ2-3	NA	NA	TRBV7-2	CASSLGLRPDTDTQYF	TGTGCCAGCAGCTTAGGCTTGCGACCGGATACAGATACGCAGTATTTT
TRBJ1-2	TRBD1	once	TRBV3-1/TRBV3-2	CASSQDSGTGAIYGYTF	TGTGCCAGCAGCCAAGATTCAGGGACAGGGGCGATCTATGGCTACACCTTC
TRBJ2-2	NA	NA	TRBV25-1	CASSEAETNTGELFF	TGTGCCAGCAGTGAGGCGGAAACGAACACCGGGGAGCTGTTTTTT
TRBJ2-3	TRBD1	NA	TRBV6-2/TRBV6-3	CASSPGTGFTDTQYF	TGTGCCAGCAGTCCCGGGACAGGGTTCACAGATACGCAGTATTTT
TRBJ1-2	NA	NA	TRBV13	CASSLRGADGYTF	TGTGCCAGCAGCTTACGGGGGGCGGATGGCTACACCTTC
TRBJ2-2	NA	NA	TRBV2	CASSEQDTGELFF	TGTGCCAGCAGTGAACAGGACACCGGGGAGCTGTTTTTT
TRBJ1-5	NA	NA	TRBV28	CASSLLQTDQPQHF	TGTGCCAGCAGTTTATTACAAACTGATCAGCCCCAGCATTTT
TRBJ2-2	TRBD1	NA	TRBV28	CASSSLTGAGELFF	TGTGCCAGCAGTTCCCTAACAGGGGCCGGGGAGCTGTTTTTT
TRBJ1-3	NA	NA	TRBV5-1	CASSLGRNSGNTIYF	TGCGCCAGCAGCTTGGGACGGAACTCTGGAAACACCATATATTTT
TRBJ2-5	TRBD1	NA	TRBV11-3	CASSRPGGTGPTEYF	TGTGCCAGCAGCCGCCCCGGCGGGACAGGCCCTACGGAGTACTTC
TRBJ1-5	TRBD1	NA	TRBV4-1	CASSPGTDNQPQHF	TGCGCCAGCAGCCCTGGGACAGATAATCAGCCCCAGCATTTT
TRBJ1-4	TRBD1	NA	TRBV5-6	CASSLNRGSGEKLFF	TGTGCCAGCAGCTTAAACAGGGGGAGCGGCGAAAAACTGTTTTTT
TRBJ1-1	NA	NA	TRBV5-1	CASSFWGNTEAFF	TGCGCCAGCAGCTTTTGGGGGAACACTGAAGCTTTCTTT
TRBJ1-3	NA	few	TRBV5-5	CASSLARGSGNTIYF	TGTGCCAGCAGCTTGGCGAGGGGCAGTGGAAACACCATATATTTT
TRBJ2-7	NA	NA	TRBV7-2	CASSSRGGSSYEQYF	TGTGCCAGCAGCTCCCGTGGGGGAAGTTCCTACGAGCAGTACTTC
TRBJ2-3	TRBD2	once	TRBV4-1	CASSRGLAGSTDTQYF	TGCGCCAGCAGCCGCGGACTAGCGGGGAGCACAGATACGCAGTATTTT
TRBJ2-3	NA	few	TRBV2	CASRTVDTQYF	TGTGCCAGCAGGACAGTGGATACGCAGTATTTT
TRBJ2-5	NA	once	TRBV5-5	CASSLWSLGETQYF	TGTGCCAGCAGCTTGTGGTCGCTAGGCGAGACCCAGTACTTC
TRBJ1-2	NA	NA	TRBV6-5	CASSPGVGGYTF	TGTGCCAGCAGCCCAGGGGTTGGCGGCTACACCTTC
TRBJ1-4	NA	NA	TRBV9	CASSVAAHNEKLFF	TGTGCCAGCAGCGTAGCGGCCCATAATGAAAAACTGTTTTTT
TRBJ2-5	TRBD2	NA	TRBV28	CASSFRAGVGETQYF	TGTGCCAGCAGTTTTCGAGCGGGGGTGGGTGAGACCCAGTACTTC
TRBJ2-2	NA	NA	TRBV6-5	CASRRGTGELFF	TGTGCCAGCCGACGGGGCACCGGGGAGCTGTTTTTT
TRBJ1-3	NA	NA	TRBV6-5	CASTFGRSSGNTIYF	TGTGCCAGCACCTTTGGACGGAGCTCTGGAAACACCATATATTTT
TRBJ1-1	NA	NA	TRBV7-6	CASSLRGIGNTEAFF	TGTGCCAGCAGCTTAAGGGGAATCGGTAACACTGAAGCTTTCTTT
TRBJ1-6	NA	once	TRBV28	CASSLLVGALSPLHF	TGTGCCAGCAGTTTATTAGTGGGGGCGCTTTCACCCCTCCACTTT
TRBJ2-1	TRBD2	NA	TRBV30	CAWTTGLAGSNEQFF	TGTGCCTGGACTACGGGACTAGCGGGGAGCAATGAGCAGTTCTTC
TRBJ2-1	NA	NA	TRBV12-5	CASGNRPGTYNEQFF	TGTGCTAGTGGTAACCGACCGGGGACCTACAATGAGCAGTTCTTC
TRBJ2-1	NA	NA	TRBV7-2	CASSLNLDNEQFF	TGTGCCAGCAGCTTAAACCTTGATAATGAGCAGTTCTTC
TRBJ2-5	TRBD2	once	TRBV9	CASSVGGGPQETQYF	TGTGCCAGCAGCGTTGGGGGGGGTCCGCAAGAGACCCAGTACTTC
TRBJ1-1	TRBD1	NA	TRBV6-4	CASSDAPDRGGEAFF	TGTGCCAGCAGTGACGCCCCGGACAGGGGCGGTGAAGCTTTCTTT
TRBJ1-3	TRBD1	NA	TRBV5-1	CASSTGQGSGNTIYF	TGCGCCAGCAGCACCGGACAGGGTAGCGGAAACACCATATATTTT
TRBJ1-1	NA	NA	TRBV5-5	CASSQSPGTEAFF	TGTGCCAGCAGCCAAAGCCCCGGAACTGAAGCTTTCTTT
TRBJ1-2	NA	NA	TRBV2	CASRGRLTDYGYTF	TGTGCCAGCAGAGGGCGATTAACGGACTATGGCTACACCTTC
TRBJ2-3	NA	NA	TRBV5-6	CASSLSASSTDTQYF	TGTGCCAGCAGTCTTAGCGCGTCTAGCACAGATACGCAGTATTTT
TRBJ2-3	TRBD1	NA	TRBV7-3	CASSSRTGGNTDTQYF	TGTGCCAGCAGCTCGCGAACAGGGGGCAACACAGATACGCAGTATTTT
TRBJ2-2	TRBD1	NA	TRBV28	CASSLSETGEDTGELFF	TGTGCCAGCAGTTTATCCGAGACAGGGGAAGACACCGGGGAGCTGTTTTTT
TRBJ1-4	NA	NA	TRBV14	CASSQAIEGKLFF	TGTGCCAGCAGCCAAGCGATCGAGGGAAAACTGTTTTTT
TRBJ1-6	NA	few	TRBV6-5	CASNQGLANSPLHF	TGTGCCAGCAACCAGGGACTGGCAAATTCACCCCTCCACTTT
TRBJ1-3	NA	NA	TRBV2	CASRGPGNTIYF	TGTGCCAGCAGGGGGCCAGGAAACACCATATATTTT
TRBJ1-6	NA	NA	TRBV28	CASSPLSGGNNSPLHF	TGTGCCAGCAGCCCCCTCTCTGGAGGCAACAATTCACCCCTCCACTTT
TRBJ1-3	NA	NA	TRBV5-1	CASSLPGPGNTIYF	TGCGCCAGCAGCTTGCCGGGTCCCGGAAACACCATATATTTT
TRBJ1-5	NA	NA	TRBV7-9	CASSLDQGNQPQHF	TGTGCCAGCAGCCTAGACCAAGGCAATCAGCCCCAGCATTTT
TRBJ1-2	NA	NA	TRBV5-5	CASSPGNGGYGYTF	TGTGCCAGCAGCCCCGGGAACGGAGGCTATGGCTACACCTTC
TRBJ2-5	NA	NA	TRBV5-4	CASSLAQETQYF	TGTGCCAGCAGCTTGGCCCAAGAGACCCAGTACTTC
TRBJ2-2	NA	NA	TRBV5-1	CASSSRQGTGELFF	TGCGCCAGCAGCTCCCGCCAGGGTACCGGGGAGCTGTTTTTT
TRBJ1-4	TRBD1	NA	TRBV3-1/TRBV3-2	CASSQLPDRANEKLFF	TGTGCCAGCAGCCAACTGCCCGACAGGGCTAATGAAAAACTGTTTTTT
TRBJ2-4	NA	NA	TRBV27	CASSDGGTKNIQYF	TGTGCCAGCAGCGATGGGGGGACCAAAAACATTCAGTACTTC
TRBJ1-6	TRBD1	NA	TRBV2	CASSGRFTGGYSPLHF	TGTGCCAGCAGTGGAAGATTCACAGGGGGGTACTCACCCCTCCACTTT
TRBJ1-5	TRBD1	NA	TRBV7-2	CASSQGQHLHQPQHF	TGTGCCAGCAGCCAGGGACAGCACTTGCATCAGCCCCAGCATTTT